The text below deals with one T cell receptor beta chain. This CDR3 has 16 residues. Germline CDR1 LGHDT, CDR2 YNNKEL (reference sequence). V lost 0 bases, J lost 0 bases, and 1 base stayed unmatched. Clones were read by immunoSEQ multiplex PCR, and TCRdb kept only the in-frame ones, dropping some. The profile shows about 120,000 clones, 85% to 90% of them singletons. This specimen belongs to a study of blood T cell repertoires in COVID-19. V and J are TRBV3-1 (or the pseudogene TRBV3-2) and TRBJ2-2, with 7 bases identical to TRBD1. Material: peripheral blood. The TCR was taken from a man older than 75 with active or convalescent COVID-19. CDR3 residues: CASSQEGQANTGELFF. The CDR3 nucleotides read TGTGCCAGCAGCCAAGAAGGACAGGCGAACACCGGGGAGCTGTTTTTT.